This T cell receptor beta chain appears in the sequencing data of a study of blood T cell repertoires in COVID-19. Turning to the study itself: Sites in the United States, Italy and Spain provided acute and convalescent COVID-19 samples. Nucleic acid was either cDNA or gDNA, and it came from T cells, B-cell-depleted T cells, or PBMCs.

In the original processing: The assay estimated nucleated cells by amplifying reference gene primers. The method was immunoSEQ multiplex PCR; TCRdb's version includes in-frame clones alone and lacks a portion of them. The D gene and trimming were derived from the DNA, and the V and J assignments and clone size from that table. The data contain over 85,000 clones, around 86% of them singletons. Trimming left V 5 bases short and J 2 bases short, with 16 bases between. Germline values: CDR1 SEHNR, CDR2 FQNEAQ (reference sequence). CDR3 length: 16 amino acids. V is TRBV7-9 and J is TRBJ2-1; D may be TRBD1 (6 bases). The sample taken for sequencing was peripheral blood. The receptor comes from a woman older than 75 with acute or convalescent COVID-19. The CDR3 DNA sequence: TGTGCCAGCAGCCCCCAGGGGAAGGGGCCCTACAATGAGCAGTTCTTC. Amino acid sequence: CASSPQGKGPYNEQFF.